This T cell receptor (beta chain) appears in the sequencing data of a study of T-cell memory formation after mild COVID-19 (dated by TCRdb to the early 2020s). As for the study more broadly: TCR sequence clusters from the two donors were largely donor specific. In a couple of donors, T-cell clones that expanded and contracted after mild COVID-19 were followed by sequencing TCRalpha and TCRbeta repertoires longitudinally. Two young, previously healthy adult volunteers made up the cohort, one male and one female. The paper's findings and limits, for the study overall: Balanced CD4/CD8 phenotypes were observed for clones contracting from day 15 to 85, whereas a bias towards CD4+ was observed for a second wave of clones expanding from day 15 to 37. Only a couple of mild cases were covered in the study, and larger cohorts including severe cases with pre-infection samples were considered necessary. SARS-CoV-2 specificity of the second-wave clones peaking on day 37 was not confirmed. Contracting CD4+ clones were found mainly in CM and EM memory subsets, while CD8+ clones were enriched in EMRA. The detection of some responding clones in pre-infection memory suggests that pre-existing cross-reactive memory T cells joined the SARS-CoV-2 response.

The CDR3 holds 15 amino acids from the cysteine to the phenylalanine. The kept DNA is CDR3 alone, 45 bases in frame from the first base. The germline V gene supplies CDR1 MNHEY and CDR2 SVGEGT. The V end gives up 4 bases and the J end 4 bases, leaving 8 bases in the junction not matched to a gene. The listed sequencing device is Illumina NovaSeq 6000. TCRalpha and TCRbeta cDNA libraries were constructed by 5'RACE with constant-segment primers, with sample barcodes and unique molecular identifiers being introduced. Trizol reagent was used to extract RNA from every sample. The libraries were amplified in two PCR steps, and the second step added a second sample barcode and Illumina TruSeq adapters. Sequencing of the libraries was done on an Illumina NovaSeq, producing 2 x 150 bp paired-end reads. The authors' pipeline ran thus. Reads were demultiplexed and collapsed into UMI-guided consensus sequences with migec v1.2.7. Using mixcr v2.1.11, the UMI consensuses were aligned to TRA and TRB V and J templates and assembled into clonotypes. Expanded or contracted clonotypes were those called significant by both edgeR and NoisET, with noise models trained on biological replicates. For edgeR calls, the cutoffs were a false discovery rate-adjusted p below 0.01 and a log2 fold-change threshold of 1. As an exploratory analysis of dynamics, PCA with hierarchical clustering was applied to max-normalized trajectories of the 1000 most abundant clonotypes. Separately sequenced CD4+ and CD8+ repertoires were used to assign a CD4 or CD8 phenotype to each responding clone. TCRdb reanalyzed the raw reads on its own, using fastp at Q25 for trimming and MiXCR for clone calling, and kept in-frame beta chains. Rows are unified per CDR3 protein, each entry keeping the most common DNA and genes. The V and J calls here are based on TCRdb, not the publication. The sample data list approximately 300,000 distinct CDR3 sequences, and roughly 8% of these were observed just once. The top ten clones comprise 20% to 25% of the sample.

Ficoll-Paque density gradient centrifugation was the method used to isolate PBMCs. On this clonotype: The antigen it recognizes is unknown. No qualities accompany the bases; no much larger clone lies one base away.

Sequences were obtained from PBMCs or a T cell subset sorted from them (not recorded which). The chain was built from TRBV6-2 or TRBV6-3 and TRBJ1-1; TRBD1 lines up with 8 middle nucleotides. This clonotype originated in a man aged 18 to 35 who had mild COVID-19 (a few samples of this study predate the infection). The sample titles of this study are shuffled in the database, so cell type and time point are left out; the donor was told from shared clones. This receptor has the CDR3 CASSWEDRVRTEAFF. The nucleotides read TGTGCCAGCAGTTGGGAGGACAGGGTTCGCACTGAAGCTTTCTTT.